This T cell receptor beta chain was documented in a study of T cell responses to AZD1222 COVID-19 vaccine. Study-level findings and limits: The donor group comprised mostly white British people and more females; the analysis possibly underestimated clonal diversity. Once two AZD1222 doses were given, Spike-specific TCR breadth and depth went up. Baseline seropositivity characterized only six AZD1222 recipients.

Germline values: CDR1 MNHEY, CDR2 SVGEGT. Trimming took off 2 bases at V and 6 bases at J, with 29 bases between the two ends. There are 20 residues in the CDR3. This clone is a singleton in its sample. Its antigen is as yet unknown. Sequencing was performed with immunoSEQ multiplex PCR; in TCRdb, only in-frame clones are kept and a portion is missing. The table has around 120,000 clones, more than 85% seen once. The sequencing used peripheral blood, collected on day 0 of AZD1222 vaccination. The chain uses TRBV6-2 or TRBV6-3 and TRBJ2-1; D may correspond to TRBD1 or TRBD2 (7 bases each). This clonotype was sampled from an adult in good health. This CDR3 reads CASSYHLQGGDVFRLNEQFF. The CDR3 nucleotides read TGTGCCAGCAGTTACCACCTTCAGGGGGGGGACGTCTTCCGTCTCAATGAGCAGTTCTTC.